This T cell receptor (beta chain) was profiled in a study of shared clonotypes between healthy human individuals. Study-wide background: Serving as donors were a couple of women and three men, whose ages spanned 18 to 49. Findings of the study overall: Having only a few donors restricted how much genetic and exposure-history diversity was captured.

Concerning this clone: Its target is not known.

Splitting of each subset's genomic DNA was done evenly across several immunoSEQ plates. Only in-frame clones appear in the TCRdb table, and some are missing; sequencing was by immunoSEQ multiplex PCR. Among roughly 2.5 million clones listed, about 92% were seen once. The CDR3 is made up of 17 amino acids. Germline-derived CDR1 and CDR2 are SEHNR and FQNEAQ (reference sequence). V dropped 3 bases and J dropped 0; count of bases not matched to a gene: 8. The sequenced sample was naive CD4+ T cells sorted from blood. Documented subset: CD45RA+ positively selected. The source is a man aged 18-30 years in good health. This chain uses TRBV7-9 with TRBJ1-5; 7 bases line up with TRBD1. The CDR3 nucleotides are TGTGCCAGCAGCTTGGGGACAGTCGGTTCTAGCAATCAGCCCCAGCATTTT. It codes for CASSLGTVGSSNQPQHF.